What follows is one T cell receptor (beta chain) and its context. This record comes from a study of blood T cell repertoires in COVID-19. Study-level background: Samples of COVID-19 (acute and convalescent) were obtained from the United States, Italy and Spain. PBMCs, B-cell-depleted T cells, or T cells provided the cDNA or gDNA that made up the material.

Participants were placed into cohorts based on the clinical history they reported. Methods used by the authors: Using reference gene primer amplification, nucleated cell counts were estimated. Using immunoSEQ multiplex PCR, the repertoire was profiled, and TCRdb retains in-frame clones only, with some absent. V and J calls and clone size come straight from that table; D and trimming were deduced from the DNA. The top ten clones hold less than 4% of a sample with 200,000 to 300,000 clones, around nine tenths of them seen once. With 3 bases removed from V and 1 base from J, the gap between germline ends came to 9 bases. Germline V gene data show CDR1 as WSHSY and CDR2 as SAAADI. The CDR3 runs 14 residues.

Sequenced material: PBMCs or T cells enriched from blood (not recorded which). The chain employs TRBV10-2 and TRBJ2-5; D unclear. The source is a woman aged 25 to 45 with acute COVID-19. The CDR3 nucleotides are TGCGCCAGCAGTGATGTTGACACCCAAGAGACCCAGTACTTC. This codes for CASSDVDTQETQYF.